This T cell receptor (beta chain) was retrieved from a study of cytomegalovirus exposure and HLA in healthy donors. Study details: The 110 or so validation repertoires used the same platform as the roughly 670 first-cohort repertoires, a later analysis reported.

Method: immunoSEQ multiplex PCR; TCRdb's copy keeps in-frame clones and lacks some. The sample shows over 200,000 clones, about 86% of them seen only once. Study-wide findings and caveats: The study flagged fewer than 200 TCR beta chains as cytomegalovirus-associated.

CDR3 length: 14 residues. The V end lost 3 bases, the J end lost 2 bases, and 11 bases lay between the germline ends. Germline V gene lookup returns CDR1 LNHDA and CDR2 SQIVND (reference sequence). Points on this clone: The antigen remains undetermined.

The material sequenced was PBMCs. The chain is built from TRBV19 and TRBJ2-7; tentatively, D is TRBD1 (6 bases). The receptor was derived from a young woman in good health and CMV-seronegative. CDR3 bases: TGTGCCAGTAGTATCGGACAGAGAGCCTACGAGCAGTACTTC. Translation: CASSIGQRAYEQYF.